These 7 T cell receptor beta chains came from one sample sequenced in a study of cytomegalovirus exposure and HLA in healthy donors. PCR used 60 Vbeta primers and 13 Jbeta primers. The repertoire was sequenced with immunoSEQ multiplex PCR; TCRdb's copy has only in-frame clones and lacks some. This repertoire shows around 91,000 clones, roughly 78% found once; its top ten account for approximately 4%. Input material: PBMCs. These receptors were taken from a male donor in good health and CMV-seropositive.

The rearrangement joins TRBV28 to TRBJ1-5; TRBD1 matches 9 bases. The ends lost 2 bases at V and 6 bases at J; junction bases unmatched: 5. From germline, CDR1 is MDHEN and CDR2 SYDVKM. This CDR3 is 15 amino acids long. The CDR3 spells CASSLNRGLGQPQHF. The CDR3 bases are TGTGCCAGCAGTTTAAACAGGGGGCTTGGTCAGCCCCAGCATTTT.

CDR3 sequence: CASSARGGIGDEQFF. CDR3 in DNA: TGTGCCAGCAGCGCTCGGGGGGGCATCGGAGATGAGCAGTTCTTC. The rearrangement links TRBV9 to TRBJ2-1; 8 bases match TRBD2. CDR1 and CDR2 from the germline V gene are SGDLS and YYNGEE. There are 15 residues in the CDR3. After removal of 3 bases from V and 8 bases from J, the junction contained 10 bases not matched to a gene.

J is TRBJ2-6 and V is TRBV4-2; TRBD2 is a possible D gene (5 bases). This CDR3 is built from 16 residues. V lost 4 bases to trimming and J lost 0 bases, with 10 bases between them. Germline CDR1 and CDR2: LGHNA and YNFKEQ. This chain's CDR3 is CASSRAEGSGANVLTF. In DNA form, the CDR3 reads TGTGCCAGCAGCCGCGCAGAGGGCTCTGGGGCCAACGTCCTGACTTTC.

This clone was detected once. J is TRBJ1-3 and V is TRBV6-5; D is unresolved. Germline CDR1 MNHEY, CDR2 SVGAGI. The CDR3 runs 15 residues. Trimming removed 6 bases from V and 1 base from J, with 13 bases in between. The CDR3 sequence: CASSPIPGSGNTIYF. CDR3 DNA sequence: TGTGCCAGCAGCCCTATACCGGGGTCTGGAAACACCATATATTTT.

This rearrangement joins TRBV5-1 to TRBJ2-3, with TRBD2 as a possible D gene (7 bases). Germline CDR1 is SGHRS and CDR2 is YFSETQ. The CDR3 contains 14 residues. V gave up 5 bases and J gave up 2 bases, with 12 bases separating them. The CDR3 region has the DNA TGCGCCAGCAGAGGCGGGGGCCACACAGATACGCAGTATTTT. Amino acid sequence: CASRGGGHTDTQYF.

This rearrangement joins TRBV19 to TRBJ1-5, with a weak D call TRBD1 (6 bases). Between the trimmed V and J ends, which lost 4 bases and 11 bases, there was a span of 24 bases. This CDR3 has 16 amino acids. Germline CDR1 LNHDA, CDR2 SQIVND (reference sequence). The CDR3 coding sequence is TGTGCCAGTAGTACCCACGGACGGACAGCCCCCGGGGCCCAGCATTTT. Protein sequence: CASSTHGRTAPGAQHF.

Only a few counts were recorded for this clone. The V and J genes are TRBV5-4 and TRBJ2-7, with D tentatively TRBD2 (5 bases). The V end was cut by 4 bases, the J end by 3 bases, with 11 bases between. CDR1 and CDR2 from the germline V gene are SGHNT and YYREEE (reference sequence). The CDR3 has 13 amino acids. CDR3 DNA sequence: TGTGCCAGCAGCGACGAGGGCTACTACGAGCAGTACTTC. This translates into CASSDEGYYEQYF.